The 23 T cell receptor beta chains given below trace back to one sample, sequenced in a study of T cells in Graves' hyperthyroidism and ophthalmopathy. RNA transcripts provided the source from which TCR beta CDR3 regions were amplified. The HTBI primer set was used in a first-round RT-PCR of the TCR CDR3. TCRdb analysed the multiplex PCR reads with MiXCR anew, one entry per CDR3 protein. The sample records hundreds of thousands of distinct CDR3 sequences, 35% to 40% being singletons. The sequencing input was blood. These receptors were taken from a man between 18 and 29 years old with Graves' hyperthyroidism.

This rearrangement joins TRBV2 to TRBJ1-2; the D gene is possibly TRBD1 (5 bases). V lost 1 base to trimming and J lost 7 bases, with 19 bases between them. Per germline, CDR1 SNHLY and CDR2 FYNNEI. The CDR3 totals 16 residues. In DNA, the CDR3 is TGTGCCAGCAGTGAAGGCTCGAGAGGGGAGACCTTTGGCTACACCTTC. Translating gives CASSEGSRGETFGYTF.

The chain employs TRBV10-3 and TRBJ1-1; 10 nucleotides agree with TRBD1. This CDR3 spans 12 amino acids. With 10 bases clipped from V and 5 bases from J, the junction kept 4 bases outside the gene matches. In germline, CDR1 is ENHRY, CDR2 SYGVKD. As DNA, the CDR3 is TGTGCCACCGGGACAGGGGTAACTGAAGCTTTCTTT. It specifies CATGTGVTEAFF.

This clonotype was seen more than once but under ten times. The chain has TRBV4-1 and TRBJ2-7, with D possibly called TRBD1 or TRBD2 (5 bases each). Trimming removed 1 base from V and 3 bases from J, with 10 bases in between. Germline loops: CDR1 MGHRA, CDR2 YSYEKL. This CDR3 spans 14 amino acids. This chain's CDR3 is CASSQGRGNYEQYF. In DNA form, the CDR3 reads TGCGCCAGCAGCCAAGGACGGGGCAACTACGAGCAGTACTTC.

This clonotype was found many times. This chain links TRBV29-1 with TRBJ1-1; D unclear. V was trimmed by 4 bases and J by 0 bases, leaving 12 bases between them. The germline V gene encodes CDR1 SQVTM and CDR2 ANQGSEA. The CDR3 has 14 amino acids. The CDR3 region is CSVGREIMNTEAFF. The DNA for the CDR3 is TGCAGCGTTGGAAGGGAAATAATGAACACTGAAGCTTTCTTT.

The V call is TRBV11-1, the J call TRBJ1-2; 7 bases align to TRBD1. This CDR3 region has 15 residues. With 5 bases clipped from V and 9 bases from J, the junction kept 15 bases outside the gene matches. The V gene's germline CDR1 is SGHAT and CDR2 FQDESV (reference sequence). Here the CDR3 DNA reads TGTGCCAGCAGCCGACAGGGTGCGGTTCCCTGGTGCTACACCTTC. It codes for CASSRQGAVPWCYTF.

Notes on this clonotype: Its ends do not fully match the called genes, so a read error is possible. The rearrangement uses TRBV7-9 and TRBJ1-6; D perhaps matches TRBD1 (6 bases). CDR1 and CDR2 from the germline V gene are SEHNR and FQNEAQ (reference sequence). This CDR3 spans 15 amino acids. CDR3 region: CASSLQTGSNSPPHF. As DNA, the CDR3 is TGTGCCAGCAGCTTACAGACAGGCTCCAATTCACCCCCCCACTTT. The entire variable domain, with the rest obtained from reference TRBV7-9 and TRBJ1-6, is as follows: DTGVSQNPRHKITKRGQNVTFRCDPISEHNRLYWYRQTLGQGPEFLTYFQNEAQLEKSRLLSDRFSAERPKGSFSTLEIQRTEQGDSAMYLCASSLQTGSNSPPHFGNGTRLTVT.

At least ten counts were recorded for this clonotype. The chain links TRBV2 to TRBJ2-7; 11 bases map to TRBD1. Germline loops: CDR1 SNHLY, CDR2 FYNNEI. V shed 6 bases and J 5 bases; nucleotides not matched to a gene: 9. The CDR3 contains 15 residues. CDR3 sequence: CASRLNRDRGDEQYF. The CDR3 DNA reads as TGTGCCAGCAGGCTAAACCGGGACAGGGGGGACGAGCAGTACTTC. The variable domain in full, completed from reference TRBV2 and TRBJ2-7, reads EPEVTQTPSHQVTQMGQEVILRCVPISNHLYFYWYRQILGQKVEFLVSFYNNEISEKSEIFDDQFSVERPDGSNFTLKIRSTKLEDSAMYFCASRLNRDRGDEQYFGPGTRLTVT.

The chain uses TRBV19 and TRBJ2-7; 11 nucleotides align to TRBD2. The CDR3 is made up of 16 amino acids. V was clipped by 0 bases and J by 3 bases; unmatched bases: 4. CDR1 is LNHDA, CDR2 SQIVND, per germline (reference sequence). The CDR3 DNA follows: TGTGCCAGTAGTATAGATCTACTAGCGGGAGACTACGAGCAGTACTTC. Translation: CASSIDLLAGDYEQYF.

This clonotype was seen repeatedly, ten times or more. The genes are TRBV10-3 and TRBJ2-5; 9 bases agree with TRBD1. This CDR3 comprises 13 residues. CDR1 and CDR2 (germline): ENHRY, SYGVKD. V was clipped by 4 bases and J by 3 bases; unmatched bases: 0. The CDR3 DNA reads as TGTGCCATCAGTGGGGACAGGGAAGAGACCCAGTACTTC. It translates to CAISGDREETQYF.

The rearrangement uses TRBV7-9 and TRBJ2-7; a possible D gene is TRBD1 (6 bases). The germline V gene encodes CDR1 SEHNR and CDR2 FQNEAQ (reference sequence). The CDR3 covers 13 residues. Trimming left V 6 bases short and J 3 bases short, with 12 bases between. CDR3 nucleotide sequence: TGTGCCAGCAGTGAACCAGGGGACTACGAGCAGTACTTC. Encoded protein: CASSEPGDYEQYF.

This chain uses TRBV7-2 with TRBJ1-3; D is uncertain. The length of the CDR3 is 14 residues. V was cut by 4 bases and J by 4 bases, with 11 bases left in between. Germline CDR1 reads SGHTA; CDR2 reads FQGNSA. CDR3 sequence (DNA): TGTGCCAGCAGCTCCTACACATCGGGAAACACCATATATTTT. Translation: CASSSYTSGNTIYF.

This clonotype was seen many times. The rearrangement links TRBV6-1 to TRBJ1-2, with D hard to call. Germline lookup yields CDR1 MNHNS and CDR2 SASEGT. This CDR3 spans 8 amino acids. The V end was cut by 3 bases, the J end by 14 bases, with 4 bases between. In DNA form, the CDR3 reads TGTGCCAGCAGTGATAGGACCTTC. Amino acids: CASSDRTF.

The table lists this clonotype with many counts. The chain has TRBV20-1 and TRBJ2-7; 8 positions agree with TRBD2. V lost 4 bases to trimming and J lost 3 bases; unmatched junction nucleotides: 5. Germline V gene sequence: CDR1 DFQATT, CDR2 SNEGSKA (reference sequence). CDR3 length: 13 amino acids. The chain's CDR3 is CSATRTSNYEQYF. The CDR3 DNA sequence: TGCAGTGCTACGCGGACTAGCAACTACGAGCAGTACTTC.

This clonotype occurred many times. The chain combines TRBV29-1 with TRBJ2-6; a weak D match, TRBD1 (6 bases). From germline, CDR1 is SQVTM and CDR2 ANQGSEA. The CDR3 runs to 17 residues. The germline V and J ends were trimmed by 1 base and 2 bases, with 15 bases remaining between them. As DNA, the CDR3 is TGCAGCGTTGAAGTTTGGGACACACGGGCTGGGGCCAACGTCCTGACTTTC. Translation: CSVEVWDTRAGANVLTF.

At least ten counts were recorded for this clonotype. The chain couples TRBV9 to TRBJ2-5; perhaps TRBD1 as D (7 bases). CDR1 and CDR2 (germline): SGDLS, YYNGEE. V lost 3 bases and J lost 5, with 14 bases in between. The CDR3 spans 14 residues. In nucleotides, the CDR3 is TGTGCCAGCAGCGGGACAGGAGGGACTGAGACCCAGTACTTC. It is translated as CASSGTGGTETQYF.

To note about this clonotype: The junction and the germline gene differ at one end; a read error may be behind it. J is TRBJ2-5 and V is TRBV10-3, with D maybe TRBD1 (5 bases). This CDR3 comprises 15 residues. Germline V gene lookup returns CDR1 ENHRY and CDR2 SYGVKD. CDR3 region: CASSPWGRQGETQYF. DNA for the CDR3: TGTGCCAGCAGTCCGTGGGGCAGGCAAGGAGAGACCCAGTACTTC.

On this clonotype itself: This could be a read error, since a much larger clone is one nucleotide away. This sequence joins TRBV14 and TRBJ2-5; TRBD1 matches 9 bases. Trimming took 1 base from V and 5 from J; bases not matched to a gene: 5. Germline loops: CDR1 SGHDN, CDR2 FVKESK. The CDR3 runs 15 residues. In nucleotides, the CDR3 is TGTGCCAGCAGCCAAGGGGGGGACAGGGTTGAGACCCAGTACTTC. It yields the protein CASSQGGDRVETQYF. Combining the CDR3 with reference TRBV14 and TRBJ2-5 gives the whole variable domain EAGVTQFPSHSVIEKGQTVTLRCDPISGHDNLYWYRRVMGKEIKFLLHFVKESKQDESGMPNNRFLAERTGGTYSTLKVQPAELEDSGVYFCASSQGGDRVETQYFGPGTRLLVL.

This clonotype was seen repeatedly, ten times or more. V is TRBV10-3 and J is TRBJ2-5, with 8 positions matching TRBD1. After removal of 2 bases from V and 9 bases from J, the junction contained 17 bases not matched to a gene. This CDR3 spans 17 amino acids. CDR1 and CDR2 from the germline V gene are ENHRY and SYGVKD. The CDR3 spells CAISETLYQTGALAQYF. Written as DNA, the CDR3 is TGTGCCATCAGTGAGACCCTATATCAGACAGGGGCCTTGGCCCAGTACTTC.

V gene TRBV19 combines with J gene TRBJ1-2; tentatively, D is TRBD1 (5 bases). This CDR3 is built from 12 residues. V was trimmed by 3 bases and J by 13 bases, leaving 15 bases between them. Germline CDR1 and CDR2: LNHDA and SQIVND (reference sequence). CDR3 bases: TGTGCCAGTAGTATTGGAGGGGACGTCGCCACCTTC. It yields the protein CASSIGGDVATF.

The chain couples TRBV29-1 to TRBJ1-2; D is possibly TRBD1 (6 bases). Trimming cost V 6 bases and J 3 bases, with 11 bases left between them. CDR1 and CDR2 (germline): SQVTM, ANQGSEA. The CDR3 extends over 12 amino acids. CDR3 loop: CSVSRTDYGYTF. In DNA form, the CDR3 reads TGCAGCGTCTCGCGGACAGACTATGGCTACACCTTC.

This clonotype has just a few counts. DNA of the CDR3: TGTGCCAGCAGCCTCTCCGACAGAGGCTACGAGCAGTACTTC. Amino acid sequence: CASSLSDRGYEQYF. The chain joins TRBV5-8 to TRBJ2-7; perhaps TRBD1 as D (5 bases). Germline V gives CDR1 SGHTS, CDR2 YDEGEE. Trimming cost V 4 bases and J 3 bases, with 14 bases left between them. The CDR3 is made up of 14 amino acids.

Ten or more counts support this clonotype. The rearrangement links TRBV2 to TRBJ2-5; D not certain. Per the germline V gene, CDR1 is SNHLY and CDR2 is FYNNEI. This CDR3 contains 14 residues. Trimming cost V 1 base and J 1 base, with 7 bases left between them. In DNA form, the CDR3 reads TGTGCCAGCAGTGAAGACATTCCCCAAGAGACCCAGTACTTC. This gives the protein CASSEDIPQETQYF.

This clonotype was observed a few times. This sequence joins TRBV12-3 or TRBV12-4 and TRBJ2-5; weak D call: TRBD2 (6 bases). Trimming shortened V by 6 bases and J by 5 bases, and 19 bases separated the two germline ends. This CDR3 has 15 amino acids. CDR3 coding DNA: TGTGCCAGCAGCCGCGGGGACCTGGAGAAGGAGACCCAGTACTTC. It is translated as CASSRGDLEKETQYF.